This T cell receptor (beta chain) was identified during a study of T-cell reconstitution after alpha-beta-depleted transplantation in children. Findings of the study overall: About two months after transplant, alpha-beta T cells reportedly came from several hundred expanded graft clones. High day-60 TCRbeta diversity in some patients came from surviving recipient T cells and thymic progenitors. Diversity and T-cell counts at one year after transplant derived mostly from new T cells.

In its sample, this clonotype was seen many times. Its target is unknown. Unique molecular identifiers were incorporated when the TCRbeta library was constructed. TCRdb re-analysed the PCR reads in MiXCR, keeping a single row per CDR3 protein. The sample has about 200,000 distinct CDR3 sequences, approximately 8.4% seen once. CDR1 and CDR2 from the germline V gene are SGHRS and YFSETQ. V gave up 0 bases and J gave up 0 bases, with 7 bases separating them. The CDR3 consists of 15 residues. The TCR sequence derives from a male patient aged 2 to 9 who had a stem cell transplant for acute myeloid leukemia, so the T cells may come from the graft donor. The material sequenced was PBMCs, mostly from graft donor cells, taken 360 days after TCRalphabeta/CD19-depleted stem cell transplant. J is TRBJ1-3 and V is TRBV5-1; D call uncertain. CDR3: CASSLAMGSGNTIYF. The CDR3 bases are TGCGCCAGCAGCTTGGCAATGGGCTCTGGAAACACCATATATTTT.